The 13 T cell receptor beta chains given below trace back to one sample, sequenced in a study of shared clonotypes between healthy human individuals. The method was immunoSEQ multiplex PCR; TCRdb's version includes in-frame clones alone and lacks a portion of them. The data contain 2 million to 3 million clones, over 85% of them singletons. Source material: naive CD4+ T cells from PBMCs. As for subset: CD45RA+ positively selected. All receptors derive from a man aged 18-30 years in good health. Some clones in this sample may be carry-over from other donors' samples.

CDR3: CASSPSYKTRNTGELFF. DNA for the CDR3: TGTGCCAGCAGTCCCAGTTACAAGACGAGGAACACCGGGGAGCTGTTTTTT. This chain uses TRBV28 with TRBJ2-2; no firm D call. V was clipped by 5 bases and J by 1 base, with 17 bases between them. This CDR3 has 17 amino acids. The germline CDR1 and CDR2 sequences are MDHEN and SYDVKM.

This clone was seen a single time. The rearrangement uses TRBV4-2 and TRBJ2-2; D is perhaps TRBD1 (6 bases). CDR3 length equals 16 residues. Per the germline V gene, CDR1 is LGHNA and CDR2 is YNFKEQ. V gave up 5 bases and J gave up 2 bases, with 15 bases separating them. DNA for the CDR3: TGTGCCAGCAGCGCCAACACAGGGCCTAACACCGGGGAGCTGTTTTTT. Amino acids: CASSANTGPNTGELFF.

The V gene is TRBV7-2, the J gene TRBJ1-5, with TRBD1 as a possible D gene (5 bases). Germline CDR1 and CDR2: SGHTA and FQGNSA. This CDR3 is built from 13 residues. Trimming pared 5 bases from V and 9 bases from J, leaving 14 bases between. Here the CDR3 DNA reads TGTGCCAGCAGCCCGGATGGGACGAGGCCCCAGCATTTT. Its protein product is CASSPDGTRPQHF. The full variable domain, completed using reference TRBV7-2 and TRBJ1-5, is GAGVSQSPSNKVTEKGKDVELRCDPISGHTALYWYRQSLGQGLEFLIYFQGNSAPDKSGLPSDRFSAERTGGSVSTLTIQRTQQEDSAVYLCASSPDGTRPQHFGDGTRLSIL.

The V and J genes are TRBV5-1 and TRBJ2-1; D might be TRBD1 or TRBD2, each matching 6 bases. The germline V gene encodes CDR1 SGHRS and CDR2 YFSETQ. V lost 1 base and J lost 0, with 14 bases in between. The CDR3 sequence is 17 residues long. The DNA for the CDR3 is TGCGCCAGCAGCTTGATGCGGAGGGGGAGCTCCTACAATGAGCAGTTCTTC. It encodes CASSLMRRGSSYNEQFF. The full variable domain, rest sourced from reference TRBV5-1 and TRBJ2-1, is KAGVTQTPRYLIKTRGQQVTLSCSPISGHRSVSWYQQTPGQGLQFLFEYFSETQRNKGNFPGRFSGRQFSNSRSEMNVSTLELGDSALYLCASSLMRRGSSYNEQFFGPGTRLTVL.

Concerning this clone itself: At the DNA level, this CDR3 is encoded by other sequences in the same sample as well. The chain recombines TRBV7-3 with TRBJ1-1; D is unclear. V gave up 8 bases and J gave up 1 base, with 11 bases separating them. The germline V gene encodes CDR1 SGHTA and CDR2 FQGTGA. The CDR3 extends over 13 amino acids. CDR3 protein: CASGRGRNTEAFF. Written as DNA, the CDR3 is TGTGCCAGCGGTCGAGGAAGGAACACTGAAGCTTTCTTT.

This sequence joins TRBV30 and TRBJ2-1; D is unresolved. CDR1 is GTSNPN and CDR2 is SVGIG in the germline V gene (reference sequence). The CDR3 consists of 13 residues. The CDR3 reads CAFSRVPNNEQFF. The CDR3, as DNA: TGTGCTTTTTCCCGGGTCCCCAACAATGAGCAGTTCTTC.

The chain recombines TRBV10-3 with TRBJ2-7; TRBD1 agrees at 7 bases. The CDR3 sequence is 15 residues long. The J segment lost 7 bases and the V segment lost 6 bases, leaving 15 bases of the junction unmatched. Germline lookup yields CDR1 ENHRY and CDR2 SYGVKD. The CDR3 nucleotides are TGTGCCATCAGAGAAAAACCGGGACAGCTGAAAGAGCAGTACTTC. It yields the protein CAIREKPGQLKEQYF.

This sequence joins TRBV7-8 and TRBJ2-3; 12 bases are shared with TRBD1. The J segment lost 4 bases and the V segment lost 2 bases, leaving 13 bases of the junction unmatched. CDR3 length: 19 amino acids. In germline, CDR1 is SGHVS, CDR2 FQNEAQ. The DNA for the CDR3 is TGTGCCAGCAGCTTAAATTTAGTCCGGGACAGGGGGCTGGCAGATACGCAGTATTTT. This encodes CASSLNLVRDRGLADTQYF.

Only one count was recorded for this clone. Within the sample, other DNA sequences also encode this same CDR3. V is TRBV7-3 and J is TRBJ2-4; no definite D call. This CDR3 comprises 11 residues. Trimming pared 4 bases from V and 6 bases from J, leaving 4 bases between. In germline, CDR1 is SGHTA, CDR2 FQGTGA. This CDR3 reads CASSSGNIQYF. In DNA, the CDR3 is TGTGCCAGCAGCTCGGGAAACATTCAGTACTTC.

Note on this clone: The junction does not match germline at one end; this may be a read error. The rearrangement links TRBV28 to TRBJ2-7, with 7 nucleotides matching TRBD2. The CDR3 extends over 15 amino acids. Germline V gene data show CDR1 as MDHEN and CDR2 as SYDVKM. CDR3: CASNLWAGASYEQYF. The CDR3 coding sequence is TGTGCCAGCAATTTATGGGCGGGAGCATCCTACGAGCAGTACTTC.

The chain recombines TRBV13 with TRBJ2-2, with TRBD2 identical over 9 bases. This CDR3 comprises 16 residues. Germline CDR1 reads PRHDT; CDR2 reads FYEKMQ (reference sequence). V was pared by 3 bases and J by 0 bases, with 2 bases of the junction left unmatched. The CDR3 region is CASSFSGGANTGELFF. CDR3 nucleotide sequence: TGTGCCAGCAGCTTTAGCGGGGGAGCGAACACCGGGGAGCTGTTTTTT.

Concerning this clone: The same CDR3 also results from other DNA sequences found in this sample. The chain joins TRBV2 to TRBJ2-7; the D gene is possibly TRBD1 (5 bases). The CDR3 extends over 11 amino acids. Trimming took off 5 bases at V and 4 bases at J, with 6 bases between the two ends. Germline CDR1 is SNHLY and CDR2 is FYNNEI. The CDR3 DNA is TGTGCCAGCAGTAGGGGTTACGAGCAGTACTTC. Translation: CASSRGYEQYF.

V gene TRBV11-2 combines with J gene TRBJ2-6; D not resolved. This CDR3 is built from 14 residues. V lost 2 bases and J lost 2, with 4 bases in between. CDR1 SGHAT and CDR2 FQNNGV come from the germline V gene. The CDR3 sequence: CASSLQAGANVLTF. The CDR3 DNA reads as TGTGCCAGCAGCTTACAGGCTGGGGCCAACGTCCTGACTTTC.